The next 8 T cell receptor beta chains were all read from a single sample in a study of blood T cell repertoires in COVID-19. Libraries were prepared by immunoSEQ multiplex PCR; TCRdb keeps only in-frame clonotypes and omits some of them. Of about 40,000 clones in the sample, roughly 80% are singletons; the top ten hold around 32%. Sequencing was performed on peripheral blood. Receptors originate from an elderly man with active or convalescent COVID-19.

In this sample, this clone turned up a few times. The V gene is TRBV6-1, the J gene TRBJ1-5; 8 bases line up with TRBD1. With 2 bases clipped from V and 3 bases from J, the junction kept 9 bases outside the gene matches. Germline V gene sequence: CDR1 MNHNS, CDR2 SASEGT. The CDR3 consists of 17 residues. CDR3 amino acids: CASSEWPGGMNNQPQHF. CDR3 DNA: TGTGCCAGCAGTGAATGGCCAGGGGGCATGAACAATCAGCCCCAGCATTTT.

V gene TRBV29-1 combines with J gene TRBJ1-5; D not certain. Germline CDR1 reads SQVTM; CDR2 reads ANQGSEA. This CDR3 comprises 14 residues. V lost 4 bases to trimming and J lost 2 bases, with 12 bases between them. The chain's CDR3 is CSVAEALGNQPQHF. The CDR3 DNA sequence: TGCAGCGTTGCCGAGGCTTTGGGCAATCAGCCCCAGCATTTT.

This rearrangement joins TRBV7-3 to TRBJ2-2, with 11 bases matching TRBD2. This CDR3 comprises 14 residues. Germline V gene data show CDR1 as SGHTA and CDR2 as FQGTGA. With 6 bases clipped from V and 8 bases from J, the junction kept 5 bases outside the gene matches. CDR3 in amino acids: CASSTTSGSGELFF. In DNA form, the CDR3 reads TGTGCCAGCAGTACCACTAGCGGGAGTGGGGAGCTGTTTTTT.

The rearrangement links TRBV7-9 to TRBJ1-1, with unresolved D. The CDR3 is 13 residues long. Trimming shortened V by 2 bases and J by 3 bases, and 7 bases separated the two germline ends. Germline lookup yields CDR1 SEHNR and CDR2 FQNEAQ (reference sequence). CDR3 sequence: CASSLYRDTEAFF. As DNA, the CDR3 is TGTGCCAGCAGCTTATATCGGGACACTGAAGCTTTCTTT.

This clone appeared many times. V usage is TRBV15 and J usage is TRBJ2-1; D possibly corresponds to TRBD2 (5 bases). In germline, CDR1 is LNHNV, CDR2 YYDKDF (reference sequence). The V end lost 5 bases, the J end lost 10 bases, and 18 bases lay between the germline ends. The CDR3 length is 14 residues. The CDR3 bases are TGTGCCACCAGCGAAGTACTAGTGGGGTCGGAGCAGTTCTTC. Protein sequence: CATSEVLVGSEQFF.

This sequence joins TRBV4-1 and TRBJ1-2; D remains unclear. V was trimmed by 6 bases and J by 6 bases, leaving 14 bases between them. The germline V gene encodes CDR1 MGHRA and CDR2 YSYEKL. This CDR3 region has 13 residues. The CDR3 is CASSLEGWDGYTF. The CDR3 DNA reads as TGCGCCAGCAGTCTTGAGGGTTGGGATGGCTACACCTTC.

The rearrangement uses TRBV10-3 and TRBJ1-1; 9 bases are shared with TRBD1. CDR3 length equals 14 residues. V was clipped by 2 bases and J by 5 bases; unmatched bases: 3. Germline CDR1 ENHRY, CDR2 SYGVKD. The CDR3 is CAISEVDRGTEAFF. The CDR3, as DNA: TGTGCCATCAGTGAGGTCGACAGGGGGACTGAAGCTTTCTTT.

The table lists this clone with a count of one. This chain connects TRBV24-1 to TRBJ1-6; 9 bases map to TRBD1. The CDR3 totals 21 residues. J gave up 4 bases and V 0 bases, and 15 bases lay outside the gene matches. Germline V CDR1 and CDR2: KGHDR, SFDVKD. The CDR3 is CATSDLPGTGSLTRYNSPLHF. For the CDR3, the DNA is TGTGCCACCAGTGATTTGCCCGGGACAGGGTCCCTCACTAGATATAATTCACCCCTCCACTTT.